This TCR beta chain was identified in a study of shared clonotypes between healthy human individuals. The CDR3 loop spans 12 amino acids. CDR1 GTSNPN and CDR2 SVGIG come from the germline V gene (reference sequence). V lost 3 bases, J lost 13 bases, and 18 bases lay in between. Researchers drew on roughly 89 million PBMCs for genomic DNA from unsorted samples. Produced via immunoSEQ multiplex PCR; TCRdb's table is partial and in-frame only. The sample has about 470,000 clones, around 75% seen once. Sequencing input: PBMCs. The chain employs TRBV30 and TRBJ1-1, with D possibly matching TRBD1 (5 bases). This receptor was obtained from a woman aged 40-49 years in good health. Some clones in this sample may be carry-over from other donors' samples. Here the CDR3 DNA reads TGTGCCTGGAGAGGGGATTCCCCGGGGGGTTTCTTT. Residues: CAWRGDSPGGFF.